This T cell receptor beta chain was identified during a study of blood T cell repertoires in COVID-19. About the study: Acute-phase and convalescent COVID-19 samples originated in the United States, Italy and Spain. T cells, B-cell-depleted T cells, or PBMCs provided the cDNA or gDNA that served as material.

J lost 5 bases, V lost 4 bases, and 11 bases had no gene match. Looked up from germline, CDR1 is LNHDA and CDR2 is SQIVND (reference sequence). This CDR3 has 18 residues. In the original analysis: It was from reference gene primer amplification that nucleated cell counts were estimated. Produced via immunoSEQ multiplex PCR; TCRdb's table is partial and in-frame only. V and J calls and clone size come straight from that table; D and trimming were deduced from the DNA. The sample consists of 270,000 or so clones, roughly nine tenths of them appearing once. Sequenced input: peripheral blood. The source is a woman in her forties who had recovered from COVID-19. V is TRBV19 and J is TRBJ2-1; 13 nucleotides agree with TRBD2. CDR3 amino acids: CASSTRTSGRGPHNEQFF. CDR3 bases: TGTGCCAGTAGTACCCGGACTAGCGGGAGAGGGCCCCACAATGAGCAGTTCTTC.